The rows below give T cell receptor beta chains drawn from one sample of a study of Ad26.COV2.S vaccination and SARS-CoV-2 variants. TCRdb's copy holds only in-frame clones and misses some; the assay was immunoSEQ multiplex PCR. The sample has around 320,000 clones, approximately 86% seen once. Sequenced material: peripheral blood, taken in a trial of Ad26.COV2.S vaccine versus placebo. These receptors were taken from a person aged 18-60 years who received the Ad26.COV2.S COVID-19 vaccine or a placebo. The CDR3 runs from the conserved cysteine through the conserved F or W. The D gene is left open where the match is weak. Size tells how often a clone was seen (once, few, many) or the class of an expanded clone, and some rows leave it out.

J gene: TRBJ1-5; D gene: NA; clone size: NA; V gene: TRBV12-5; CDR3 protein: CASGLEFQGQPQHF; CDR3 DNA: TGTGCTAGTGGTTTGGAGTTCCAGGGGCAGCCCCAGCATTTT
J gene: TRBJ2-7; D gene: NA; clone size: NA; V gene: TRBV7-8; CDR3 protein: CAIRDYYEQYF; CDR3 DNA: TGTGCCATCCGGGATTACTACGAGCAGTACTTC
J gene: TRBJ2-7; D gene: TRBD1; clone size: NA; V gene: TRBV7-3; CDR3 protein: CASSSSGTASYEQYF; CDR3 DNA: TGTGCCAGCAGCTCCTCCGGGACAGCCTCCTACGAGCAGTACTTC
J gene: TRBJ2-7; D gene: NA; clone size: few; V gene: TRBV19; CDR3 protein: CASSITVRGSYEQYF; CDR3 DNA: TGTGCCAGTAGTATTACCGTCCGGGGGTCCTACGAGCAGTACTTC
J gene: TRBJ1-1; D gene: NA; clone size: NA; V gene: TRBV21-1; CDR3 protein: CASSRGPRTFF; CDR3 DNA: TGTGCCAGCAGCAGGGGGCCTAGGACTTTCTTT
J gene: TRBJ2-5; D gene: TRBD2; clone size: few; V gene: TRBV2; CDR3 protein: CASSGVGLAGARVETQYF; CDR3 DNA: TGTGCCAGCAGTGGGGTGGGACTAGCGGGGGCCCGTGTGGAGACCCAGTACTTC
J gene: TRBJ2-5; D gene: TRBD2; clone size: NA; V gene: TRBV5-1; CDR3 protein: CASSFSGGAQETQYF; CDR3 DNA: TGCGCCAGCAGCTTTAGCGGGGGGGCCCAAGAGACCCAGTACTTC
J gene: TRBJ1-1; D gene: TRBD1; clone size: NA; V gene: TRBV5-4; CDR3 protein: CASSKTGLSTEAFF; CDR3 DNA: TGTGCCAGCAGCAAGACAGGGTTGTCCACTGAAGCTTTCTTT
J gene: TRBJ2-3; D gene: TRBD1; clone size: few; V gene: TRBV7-9; CDR3 protein: CASSLLQGIDTQYF; CDR3 DNA: TGTGCCAGCAGCTTGTTACAGGGGATCGATACGCAGTATTTT
J gene: TRBJ1-2; D gene: NA; clone size: NA; V gene: TRBV30; CDR3 protein: CAWSVFQVRNYGYTF; CDR3 DNA: TGTGCCTGGAGTGTGTTCCAGGTTCGTAACTATGGCTACACCTTC
J gene: TRBJ1-5; D gene: TRBD1; clone size: NA; V gene: TRBV6-2/TRBV6-3; CDR3 protein: CASSFSGTGRASNQPQHF; CDR3 DNA: TGTGCCAGCAGTTTTTCCGGGACAGGGAGGGCCAGCAATCAGCCCCAGCATTTT
J gene: TRBJ2-7; D gene: NA; clone size: NA; V gene: TRBV15; CDR3 protein: CATSSSYEQYF; CDR3 DNA: TGTGCCACCAGCAGCAGCTACGAGCAGTACTTC
J gene: TRBJ2-1; D gene: NA; clone size: NA; V gene: TRBV5-1; CDR3 protein: CASSLRDVEQFF; CDR3 DNA: TGCGCCAGCAGCTTAAGGGACGTAGAGCAGTTCTTC
J gene: TRBJ1-2; D gene: NA; clone size: NA; V gene: TRBV9; CDR3 protein: CASSVGQGNYGYTF; CDR3 DNA: TGTGCCAGCAGCGTAGGCCAGGGAAACTATGGCTACACCTTC
J gene: TRBJ1-1; D gene: NA; clone size: NA; V gene: TRBV19; CDR3 protein: CASSNSRSTGGWTGTEAFF; CDR3 DNA: TGTGCCAGTAGTAATTCTAGATCGACAGGTGGATGGACGGGGACTGAAGCTTTCTTT
J gene: TRBJ1-3; D gene: NA; clone size: NA; V gene: TRBV6-5; CDR3 protein: CASSTGVTGNTIYF; CDR3 DNA: TGTGCCAGCAGTACCGGAGTAACGGGAAACACCATATATTTT
J gene: TRBJ1-1; D gene: TRBD1; clone size: NA; V gene: TRBV5-1; CDR3 protein: CASSWGDRDTEAFF; CDR3 DNA: TGCGCCAGCAGCTGGGGGGACAGGGACACTGAAGCTTTCTTT
J gene: TRBJ2-7; D gene: TRBD1; clone size: NA; V gene: TRBV6-5; CDR3 protein: CASSYSSDRRYEQYF; CDR3 DNA: TGTGCCAGCAGTTACTCTTCGGACAGGCGCTACGAGCAGTACTTC
J gene: TRBJ2-7; D gene: NA; clone size: NA; V gene: TRBV7-2; CDR3 protein: CASSSNGGGVGEQYF; CDR3 DNA: TGTGCCAGCAGCTCGAACGGGGGAGGTGTCGGCGAGCAGTACTTC
J gene: TRBJ1-2; D gene: NA; clone size: NA; V gene: TRBV4-1; CDR3 protein: CASSQEIIWTYGYTF; CDR3 DNA: TGCGCCAGCAGCCAAGAGATTATTTGGACCTATGGCTACACCTTC
J gene: TRBJ1-5; D gene: TRBD1; clone size: once; V gene: TRBV7-8; CDR3 protein: CASSLRTGVSNQPQHF; CDR3 DNA: TGTGCCAGCAGCTTAAGGACAGGGGTTAGCAATCAGCCCCAGCATTTT
J gene: TRBJ2-6; D gene: NA; clone size: NA; V gene: TRBV15; CDR3 protein: CATSRRQGSSGANVLTF; CDR3 DNA: TGTGCCACCAGCAGGAGACAAGGTTCCTCTGGGGCCAACGTCCTGACTTTC
J gene: TRBJ2-1; D gene: NA; clone size: NA; V gene: TRBV5-6; CDR3 protein: CASGGSYNEQFF; CDR3 DNA: TGTGCCAGCGGGGGGTCCTACAATGAGCAGTTCTTC
J gene: TRBJ2-2; D gene: NA; clone size: NA; V gene: TRBV21-1; CDR3 protein: CASSKAGGTGQLNTGELFF; CDR3 DNA: TGTGCCAGCAGCAAAGCTGGTGGGACGGGACAGCTGAACACCGGGGAGCTGTTTTTT
J gene: TRBJ2-3; D gene: NA; clone size: NA; V gene: TRBV4-1; CDR3 protein: CASSPIGGLVADTQYF; CDR3 DNA: TGCGCCAGCAGCCCCATCGGGGGACTGGTAGCAGATACGCAGTATTTT
J gene: TRBJ2-3; D gene: NA; clone size: few; V gene: TRBV7-8; CDR3 protein: CASSPSSVADTQYF; CDR3 DNA: TGTGCCAGCAGCCCCTCTTCGGTCGCAGATACGCAGTATTTT
J gene: TRBJ1-6; D gene: NA; clone size: NA; V gene: TRBV19; CDR3 protein: CASSLLPRSSYNSPLHF; CDR3 DNA: TGTGCCAGTAGTCTCCTCCCTAGGAGCTCCTATAATTCACCCCTCCACTTT
J gene: TRBJ1-2; D gene: TRBD1; clone size: NA; V gene: TRBV19; CDR3 protein: CASSTQGGARGGYTF; CDR3 DNA: TGTGCCAGTAGTACACAAGGGGGCGCTCGTGGAGGCTACACCTTC
J gene: TRBJ2-7; D gene: NA; clone size: NA; V gene: TRBV5-8; CDR3 protein: CASSLADSPRMNEQYF; CDR3 DNA: TGTGCCAGCAGCTTGGCCGATAGCCCGAGGATGAACGAGCAGTACTTC
J gene: TRBJ1-5; D gene: TRBD1; clone size: NA; V gene: TRBV5-8; CDR3 protein: CASSRTGTGNQPQHF; CDR3 DNA: TGTGCCAGCAGTAGGACCGGGACAGGGAATCAGCCCCAGCATTTT
J gene: TRBJ2-1; D gene: TRBD2; clone size: NA; V gene: TRBV5-1; CDR3 protein: CASSTASGGYNEQFF; CDR3 DNA: TGCGCCAGCAGCACCGCTAGCGGGGGCTACAATGAGCAGTTCTTC
J gene: TRBJ1-4; D gene: NA; clone size: NA; V gene: TRBV6-2/TRBV6-3; CDR3 protein: CASSVPPGRFNEKLFF; CDR3 DNA: TGTGCCAGCAGCGTCCCGCCGGGACGCTTTAATGAAAAACTGTTTTTT
J gene: TRBJ1-1; D gene: TRBD1; clone size: NA; V gene: TRBV6-5; CDR3 protein: CASSLQGASNTEAFF; CDR3 DNA: TGTGCCAGCAGCCTACAGGGGGCGTCGAACACTGAAGCTTTCTTT
J gene: TRBJ1-2; D gene: NA; clone size: NA; V gene: TRBV14; CDR3 protein: CASSLLGGYGYTF; CDR3 DNA: TGTGCCAGCAGCCTTCTAGGTGGCTATGGCTACACCTTC
J gene: TRBJ2-7; D gene: NA; clone size: NA; V gene: TRBV7-9; CDR3 protein: CASSPPTGSYEQYF; CDR3 DNA: TGTGCCAGCAGCCCCCCCACGGGGTCCTACGAGCAGTACTTC
J gene: TRBJ2-6; D gene: NA; clone size: once; V gene: TRBV11-2; CDR3 protein: CASSSSGAIRANVLTF; CDR3 DNA: TGTGCCAGCAGCTCCTCGGGCGCAATTCGAGCCAACGTCCTGACTTTC
J gene: TRBJ1-1; D gene: NA; clone size: NA; V gene: TRBV21-1; CDR3 protein: CARLIGQGGTEAFF; CDR3 DNA: TGTGCCAGACTAATCGGACAGGGGGGCACTGAAGCTTTCTTT
J gene: TRBJ1-2; D gene: TRBD1; clone size: NA; V gene: TRBV27; CDR3 protein: CASSSGQGPYGYTF; CDR3 DNA: TGTGCCAGCAGTTCAGGACAGGGGCCCTATGGCTACACCTTC
J gene: TRBJ2-1; D gene: NA; clone size: NA; V gene: TRBV5-1; CDR3 protein: CASYLNGGLSYNEQFF; CDR3 DNA: TGCGCCAGCTATCTTAACGGGGGCCTTTCCTACAATGAGCAGTTCTTC
J gene: TRBJ2-1; D gene: NA; clone size: NA; V gene: TRBV10-3; CDR3 protein: CAPLAVNEQFF; CDR3 DNA: TGTGCCCCCCTCGCGGTTAATGAGCAGTTCTTC
J gene: TRBJ2-2; D gene: NA; clone size: NA; V gene: TRBV6-6; CDR3 protein: CASSYLQAGELFF; CDR3 DNA: TGTGCCAGCAGTTACCTGCAAGCCGGGGAGCTGTTTTTT
J gene: TRBJ1-5; D gene: NA; clone size: NA; V gene: TRBV7-2; CDR3 protein: CASSFQGYGQPQHF; CDR3 DNA: TGTGCCAGCAGCTTCCAGGGTTATGGTCAGCCCCAGCATTTT
J gene: TRBJ2-7; D gene: TRBD1; clone size: NA; V gene: TRBV6-2/TRBV6-3; CDR3 protein: CASRYRGPAYEQYF; CDR3 DNA: TGTGCCAGCAGATACAGGGGTCCGGCGTACGAGCAGTACTTC
J gene: TRBJ2-7; D gene: TRBD1; clone size: NA; V gene: TRBV14; CDR3 protein: CASSQGGTGPSSYEQYF; CDR3 DNA: TGTGCCAGCAGCCAAGGAGGGACAGGGCCATCCTCCTACGAGCAGTACTTC
J gene: TRBJ2-7; D gene: TRBD1; clone size: NA; V gene: TRBV10-3; CDR3 protein: CAISIKGTGGGEQYF; CDR3 DNA: TGTGCCATCAGTATAAAAGGGACAGGCGGCGGGGAGCAGTACTTC
J gene: TRBJ2-6; D gene: NA; clone size: NA; V gene: TRBV2; CDR3 protein: CASRAGADGSGANVLTF; CDR3 DNA: TGTGCCAGCAGGGCAGGGGCGGATGGCTCTGGGGCCAACGTCCTGACTTTC
J gene: TRBJ2-5; D gene: NA; clone size: once; V gene: TRBV5-1; CDR3 protein: CASKGETQYF; CDR3 DNA: TGCGCCAGCAAGGGTGAGACCCAGTACTTC
J gene: TRBJ1-1; D gene: NA; clone size: NA; V gene: TRBV6-2/TRBV6-3; CDR3 protein: CASSLLSQNTEAFF; CDR3 DNA: TGTGCCAGCAGCCTCCTCAGCCAGAACACTGAAGCTTTCTTT
J gene: TRBJ2-6; D gene: NA; clone size: NA; V gene: TRBV19; CDR3 protein: CASSFRDGANVLTF; CDR3 DNA: TGTGCCAGTAGTTTCAGGGACGGGGCCAACGTCCTGACTTTC
J gene: TRBJ2-7; D gene: TRBD1; clone size: NA; V gene: TRBV5-1; CDR3 protein: CASSLVPSDRGYEQYF; CDR3 DNA: TGCGCCAGCAGCTTGGTGCCGAGCGACAGGGGCTACGAGCAGTACTTC
J gene: TRBJ1-2; D gene: NA; clone size: NA; V gene: TRBV9; CDR3 protein: CASSPYVATGGYTF; CDR3 DNA: TGTGCCAGCAGCCCTTACGTGGCGACCGGCGGCTACACCTTC
J gene: TRBJ2-1; D gene: TRBD2; clone size: NA; V gene: TRBV11-2; CDR3 protein: CASSLVAGLASHNEQFF; CDR3 DNA: TGTGCCAGCAGCTTAGTGGCGGGACTAGCGAGCCACAATGAGCAGTTCTTC
J gene: TRBJ1-2; D gene: NA; clone size: NA; V gene: TRBV5-1; CDR3 protein: CASSSNNWTPNYGYTF; CDR3 DNA: TGCGCCAGCAGCTCGAATAACTGGACACCTAACTATGGCTACACCTTC